This T cell receptor (beta chain) appears in the sequencing data of a study of cytomegalovirus exposure and HLA in healthy donors. Primers included in the PCR were 60 Vbeta and 13 Jbeta primers. The data were produced by immunoSEQ multiplex PCR, yet TCRdb's version contains in-frame clones alone and is incomplete. The profile shows 150,000 or so clones, more than 75% of them singletons. From germline, CDR1 is ENHRY and CDR2 SYGVKD. This CDR3 comprises 14 residues. V shed 6 bases, J shed 1 base, and the junction held 4 bases outside the gene matches. Source material: PBMCs. This chain connects TRBV10-3 to TRBJ2-5, with 8 nucleotides matching TRBD2. The receptor comes from a man aged 18 to 29 in good health and CMV-seropositive. The CDR3 region has the DNA TGTGCCATCAGCCTAACTAGCGGCCAAGAGACCCAGTACTTC. Translation: CAISLTSGQETQYF.